These T cell receptor beta chains were read from a single sample in a study of HIV-infected children after antiretroviral therapy interruption. Each CDR3 protein is one row after TCRdb ran MiXCR on the 3' RACE reads. The sample lists approximately 95,000 distinct CDR3 sequences; around 6.9% were seen once. The sample here was CD45RA+ CD4+ T cells from PBMCs, pooled from several time points, taken from a donor given antiretroviral therapy, either interrupted or continuous. The receptor set was obtained from a pool of human donors with HIV. CDR3s include the opening cysteine and the closing phenylalanine or tryptophan. Each record gives: V gene, CDR3 protein.

TRBV12-3/TRBV12-4	CASSFHRGRDEQFF
TRBV7-9	CASSFMGGDEKLFF
TRBV19	CASSIRDSQRYSNQPQHF
TRBV3-1	CASSRLNTEAFF
TRBV6-2/TRBV6-3	CASSYVIETQYF
TRBV29-1	CSVEQGFNQPQHF
TRBV7-8	CASSPRAGGGGADTQYF
TRBV7-9	CASSSEGSGRTNTGELFF
TRBV12-3/TRBV12-4	CASSLRSGNEQFF
TRBV9	CASSVALAGGREQFF
TRBV5-1	CASSQGLAGGTDTQYF
TRBV28	CASAGEGPYEQYF
TRBV30	CAWDIGDRRTDTQYF
TRBV7-2	CASTLKWGAVNEQFF
TRBV20-1	CSARNPGARGTEAFF